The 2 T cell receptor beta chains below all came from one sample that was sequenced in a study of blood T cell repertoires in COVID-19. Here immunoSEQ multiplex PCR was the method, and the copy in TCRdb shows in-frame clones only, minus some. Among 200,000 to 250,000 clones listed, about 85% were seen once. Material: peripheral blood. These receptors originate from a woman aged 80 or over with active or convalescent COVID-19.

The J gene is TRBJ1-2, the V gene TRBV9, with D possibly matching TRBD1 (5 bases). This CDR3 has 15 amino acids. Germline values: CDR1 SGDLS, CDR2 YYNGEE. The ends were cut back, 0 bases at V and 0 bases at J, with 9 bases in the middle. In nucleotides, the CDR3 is TGTGCCAGCAGCGTAGGGGGCCTAGCTAACTATGGCTACACCTTC. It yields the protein CASSVGGLANYGYTF.

CDR3 in amino acids: CASSPGGTGPNQPQHF. Here the CDR3 DNA reads TGCGCCAGCAGCCCCGGGGGGACAGGGCCCAATCAGCCCCAGCATTTT. The chain carries TRBV5-1 and TRBJ1-5; 9 bases map to TRBD1. The V gene end was trimmed by 4 bases and the J gene end by 3 bases; junction bases not matched to a gene: 8. The CDR3 has 16 amino acids. Germline values: CDR1 SGHRS, CDR2 YFSETQ.